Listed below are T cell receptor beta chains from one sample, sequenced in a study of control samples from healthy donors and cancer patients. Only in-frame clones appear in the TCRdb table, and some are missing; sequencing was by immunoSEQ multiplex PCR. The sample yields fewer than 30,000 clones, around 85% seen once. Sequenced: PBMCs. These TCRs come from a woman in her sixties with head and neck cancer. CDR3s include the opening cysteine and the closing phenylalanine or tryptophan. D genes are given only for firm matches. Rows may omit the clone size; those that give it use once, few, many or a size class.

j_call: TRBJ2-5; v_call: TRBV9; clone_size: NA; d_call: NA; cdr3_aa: CASSRGGYETQYF; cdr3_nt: TGTGCCAGCAGCCGAGGAGGGTATGAGACCCAGTACTTC
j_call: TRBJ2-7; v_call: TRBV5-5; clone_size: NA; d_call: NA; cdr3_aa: CASSLVAGSYEQYF; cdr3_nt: TGTGCCAGCAGCTTGGTGGCGGGGTCCTACGAGCAGTACTTC
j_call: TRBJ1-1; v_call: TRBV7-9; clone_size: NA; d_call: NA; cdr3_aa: CASRPDRNTEAFF; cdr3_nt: TGTGCCAGCAGGCCGGACAGGAACACTGAAGCTTTCTTT
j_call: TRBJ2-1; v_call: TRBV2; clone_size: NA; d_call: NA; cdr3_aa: CASSWTGRGYNEQFF; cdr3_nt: TGTGCCAGCAGTTGGACAGGGCGGGGGTACAATGAGCAGTTCTTC
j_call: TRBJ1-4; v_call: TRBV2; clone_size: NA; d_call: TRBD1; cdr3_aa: CASSGTGSEKLFF; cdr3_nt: TGTGCCAGCAGTGGGACAGGGTCGGAAAAACTGTTTTTT
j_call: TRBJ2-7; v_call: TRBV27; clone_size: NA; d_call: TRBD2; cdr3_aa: CASSEGPSGGIYEQYF; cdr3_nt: TGTGCCAGCAGTGAGGGGCCTAGCGGGGGAATCTACGAGCAGTACTTC
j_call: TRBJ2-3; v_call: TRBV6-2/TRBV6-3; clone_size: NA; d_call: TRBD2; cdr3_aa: CASSSGTSGDTQYF; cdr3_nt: TGTGCCAGCAGTTCCGGGACTAGCGGAGATACGCAGTATTTT
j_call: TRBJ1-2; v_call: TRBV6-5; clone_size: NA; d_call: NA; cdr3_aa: CASSGQSYGYTF; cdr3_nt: TGTGCCAGCAGCGGACAGTCCTATGGCTACACCTTC
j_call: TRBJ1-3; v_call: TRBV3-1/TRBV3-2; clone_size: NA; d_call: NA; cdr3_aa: CASSQDYVGASSGNTIYF; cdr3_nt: TGTGCCAGCAGCCAAGATTATGTAGGGGCGAGCTCTGGAAACACCATATATTTT
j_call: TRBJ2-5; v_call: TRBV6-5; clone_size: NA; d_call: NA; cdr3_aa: CASTWDTGGTQYF; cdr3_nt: TGTGCCAGCACTTGGGACACCGGAGGGACCCAGTACTTC
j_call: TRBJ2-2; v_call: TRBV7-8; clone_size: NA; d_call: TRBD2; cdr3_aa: CASSLRGGSTGELFF; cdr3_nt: TGTGCCAGCAGCTTACGCGGGGGGAGTACCGGGGAGCTGTTTTTT
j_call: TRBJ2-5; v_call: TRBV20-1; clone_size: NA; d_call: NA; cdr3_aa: CSASAGGRETQYF; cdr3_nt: TGCAGTGCTAGTGCAGGGGGGAGAGAGACCCAGTACTTC
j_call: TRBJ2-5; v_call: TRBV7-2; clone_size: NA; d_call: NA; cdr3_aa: CASSLETGMKTQYF; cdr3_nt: TGTGCCAGCAGCTTAGAAACAGGGATGAAGACCCAGTACTTC
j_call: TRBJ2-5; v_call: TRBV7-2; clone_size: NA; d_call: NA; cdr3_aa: CASSIQSQTQYF; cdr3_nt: TGTGCCAGCAGCATCCAAAGCCAGACCCAGTACTTC
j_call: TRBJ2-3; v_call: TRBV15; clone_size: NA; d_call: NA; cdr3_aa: CATSRDQLIDTQYF; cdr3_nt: TGTGCCACCAGCAGAGACCAGCTGATAGATACGCAGTATTTT
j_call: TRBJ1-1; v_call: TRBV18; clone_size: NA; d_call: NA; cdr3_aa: CASSSPVGEAFF; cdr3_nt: TGTGCCAGCTCGTCCCCGGTGGGGGAAGCTTTCTTT
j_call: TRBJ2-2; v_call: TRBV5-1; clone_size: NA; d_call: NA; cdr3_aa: CASSNGRGAWGTGELFF; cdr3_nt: TGCGCCAGCAGCAACGGACGAGGGGCGTGGGGCACCGGGGAGCTGTTTTTT
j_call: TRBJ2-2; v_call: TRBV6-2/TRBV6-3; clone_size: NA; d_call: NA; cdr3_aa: CASSGRKSLTPGELFF; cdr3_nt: TGTGCCAGCAGTGGCAGAAAGAGCTTGACACCCGGGGAGCTGTTTTTT
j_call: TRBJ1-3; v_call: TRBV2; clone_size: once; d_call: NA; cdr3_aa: CASSDLRASGNTIYF; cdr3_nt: TGTGCCAGCAGTGATTTGCGGGCCTCTGGAAACACCATATATTTT
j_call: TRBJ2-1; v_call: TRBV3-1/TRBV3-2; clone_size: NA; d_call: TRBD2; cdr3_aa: CASSQGGGISYNEQFF; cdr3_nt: TGTGCCAGCAGCCAAGGGGGGGGAATTTCCTACAATGAGCAGTTCTTC
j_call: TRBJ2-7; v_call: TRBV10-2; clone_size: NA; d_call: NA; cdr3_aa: CASSGASRDRTTYEQYF; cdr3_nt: TGCGCCAGCAGTGGGGCTTCACGGGACCGCACGACCTACGAGCAGTACTTC
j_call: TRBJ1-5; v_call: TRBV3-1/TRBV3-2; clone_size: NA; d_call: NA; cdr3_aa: CASSQASGDQPQHF; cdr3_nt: TGTGCCAGCAGCCAAGCCTCGGGGGATCAGCCCCAGCATTTT
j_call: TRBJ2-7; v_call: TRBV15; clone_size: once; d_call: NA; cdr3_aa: CATSRDRVLLHEQYF; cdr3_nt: TGTGCCACCAGCAGAGATAGGGTCCTGCTCCACGAGCAGTACTTC
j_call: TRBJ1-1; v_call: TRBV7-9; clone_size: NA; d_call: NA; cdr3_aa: CASSPGATGIKTEAFF; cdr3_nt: TGTGCCAGCAGCCCAGGGGCAACAGGGATAAAAACTGAAGCTTTCTTT
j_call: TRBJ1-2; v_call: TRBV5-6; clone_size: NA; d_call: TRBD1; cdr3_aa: CASSRQGFGYTF; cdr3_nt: TGTGCCAGCAGCCGACAGGGATTTGGCTACACCTTC
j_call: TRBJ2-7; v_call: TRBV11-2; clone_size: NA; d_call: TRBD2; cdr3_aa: CASSPGLAGGPISYEQYF; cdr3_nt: TGTGCCAGCAGCCCGGGACTAGCGGGAGGGCCAATATCCTACGAGCAGTACTTC
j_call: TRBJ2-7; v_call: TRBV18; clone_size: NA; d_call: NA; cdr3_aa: CASSPPWGAGYEQYF; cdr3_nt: TGTGCCAGCTCACCACCGTGGGGGGCTGGGTACGAGCAGTACTTC
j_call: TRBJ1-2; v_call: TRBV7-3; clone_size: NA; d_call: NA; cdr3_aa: CASSLTNRVLHF; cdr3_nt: TGTGCCAGCAGCTTAACGAACAGGGTGCTACACTTC
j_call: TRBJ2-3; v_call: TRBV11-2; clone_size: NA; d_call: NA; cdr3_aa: CASSLSPVSGDTQYF; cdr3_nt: TGTGCCAGCAGCTTATCCCCAGTAAGCGGGGATACGCAGTATTTT
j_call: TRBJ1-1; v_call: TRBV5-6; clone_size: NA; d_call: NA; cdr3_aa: CASSFFRKNTEAFF; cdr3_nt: TGTGCCAGCAGCTTTTTCAGGAAGAACACTGAAGCTTTCTTT
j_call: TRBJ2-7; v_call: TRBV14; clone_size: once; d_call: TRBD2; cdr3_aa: CASSPSGRAEQYF; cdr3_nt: TGTGCCAGCAGCCCTAGCGGGAGGGCCGAGCAGTACTTC
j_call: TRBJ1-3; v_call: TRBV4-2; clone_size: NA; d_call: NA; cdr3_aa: CASSQAQARGGNTIYF; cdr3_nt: TGTGCCAGCAGCCAAGCACAGGCCCGAGGCGGAAACACCATATATTTT
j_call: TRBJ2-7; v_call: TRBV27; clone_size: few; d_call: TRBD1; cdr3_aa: CASRRQGDYEQYF; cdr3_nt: TGTGCCAGCAGACGACAGGGAGACTACGAGCAGTACTTC
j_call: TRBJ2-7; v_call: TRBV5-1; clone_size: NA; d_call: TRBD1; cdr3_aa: CASSLRDRDHEQYF; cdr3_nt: TGCGCCAGCAGCTTGAGGGACAGGGACCACGAGCAGTACTTC
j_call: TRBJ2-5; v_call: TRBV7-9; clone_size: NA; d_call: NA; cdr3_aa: CASSPQKETQYF; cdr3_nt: TGTGCCAGCAGCCCGCAAAAAGAGACCCAGTACTTC
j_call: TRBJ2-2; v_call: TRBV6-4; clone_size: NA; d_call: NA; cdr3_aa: CASSDWGSGELFF; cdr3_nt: TGTGCCAGCAGTGATTGGGGATCCGGGGAGCTGTTTTTT
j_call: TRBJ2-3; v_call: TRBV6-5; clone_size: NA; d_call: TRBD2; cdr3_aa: CASRGDYLDTQYF; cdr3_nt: TGTGCCAGCAGGGGGGACTATTTAGATACGCAGTATTTT
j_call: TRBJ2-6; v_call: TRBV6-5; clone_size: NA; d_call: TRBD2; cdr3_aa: CASGLAAGANVLTF; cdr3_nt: TGTGCCAGCGGACTAGCCGCCGGGGCCAACGTCCTGACTTTC
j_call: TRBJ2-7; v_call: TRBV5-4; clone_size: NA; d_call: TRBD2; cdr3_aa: CASSFGRGASYEQYF; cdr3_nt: TGTGCCAGCAGCTTCGGGCGGGGGGCCTCCTACGAGCAGTACTTC
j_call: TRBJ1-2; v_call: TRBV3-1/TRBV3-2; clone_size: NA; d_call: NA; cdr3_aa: CASTQVRGYGYTF; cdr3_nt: TGTGCCAGCACCCAAGTTCGGGGCTATGGCTACACCTTC
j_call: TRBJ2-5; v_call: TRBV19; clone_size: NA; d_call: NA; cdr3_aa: CASSVGNYQETQYF; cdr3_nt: TGTGCCAGTAGTGTGGGGAACTACCAAGAGACCCAGTACTTC
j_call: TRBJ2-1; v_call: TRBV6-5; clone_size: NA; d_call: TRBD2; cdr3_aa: CASSRGDEQFF; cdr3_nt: TGTGCCAGCAGTCGGGGGGATGAGCAGTTCTTC
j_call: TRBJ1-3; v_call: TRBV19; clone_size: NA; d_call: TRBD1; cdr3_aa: CASTPRDSPSGNTIYF; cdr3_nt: TGTGCCAGTACCCCGCGGGACAGCCCCTCTGGAAACACCATATATTTT
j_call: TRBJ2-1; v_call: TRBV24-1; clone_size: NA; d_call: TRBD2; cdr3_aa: CATSDTGTSDEQFF; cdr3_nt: TGTGCCACCAGTGATACCGGGACTAGCGATGAGCAGTTCTTC
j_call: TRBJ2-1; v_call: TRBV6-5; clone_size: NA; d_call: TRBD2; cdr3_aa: CASKLAGAYNEQFF; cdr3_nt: TGTGCCAGCAAACTAGCGGGAGCCTACAATGAGCAGTTCTTC
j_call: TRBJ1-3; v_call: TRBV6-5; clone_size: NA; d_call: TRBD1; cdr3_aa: CASMIPTGTGNTIYF; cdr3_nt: TGTGCCAGCATGATTCCGACAGGGACTGGAAACACCATATATTTT
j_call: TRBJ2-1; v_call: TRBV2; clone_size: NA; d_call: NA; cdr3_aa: CASSTTSYNEQFF; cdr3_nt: TGTGCCAGCTCTACTACTAGCTACAATGAGCAGTTCTTC
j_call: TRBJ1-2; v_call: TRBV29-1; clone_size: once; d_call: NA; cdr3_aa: CSVEQPNYGYTF; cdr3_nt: TGCAGCGTTGAACAGCCGAACTATGGCTACACCTTC
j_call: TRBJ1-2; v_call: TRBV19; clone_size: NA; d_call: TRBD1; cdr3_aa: CASSFPGTEKNYGYTF; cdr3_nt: TGTGCCAGTAGCTTCCCGGGGACAGAGAAAAACTATGGCTACACCTTC